The 27 T cell receptor beta chains presented below share a single source sample, sequenced in a study of blood T cells in healthy people across ages. A J-beta primer mix and a sample-barcoded 5' primer were used in a second PCR of roughly 6 to 12 cycles. One entry per CDR3 protein, called by TCRdb with MiXCR from the 5' RACE reads. The repertoire holds roughly 720,000 distinct CDR3 sequences, with 40% to 65% as singletons. What was sequenced was blood. These receptors all come from a man at least 80 years old in good health.

The chain has TRBV28 and TRBJ1-6, with TRBD1 as a possible D gene (5 bases). The germline V and J ends were trimmed by 5 bases and 9 bases, with 14 bases remaining between them. The CDR3 has 14 residues. CDR1 is MDHEN and CDR2 is SYDVKM in the germline V gene. The chain's CDR3 is CASSEQVGGSPLHF. As DNA, the CDR3 is TGTGCCAGCAGTGAGCAGGTTGGGGGTTCACCCCTCCACTTT.

The chain uses TRBV5-1 and TRBJ2-7; unclear D gene. The germline V gene encodes CDR1 SGHRS and CDR2 YFSETQ. Deletions cut 6 bases from V and 1 base from J, with 8 bases between. CDR3 length: 12 amino acids. The CDR3 DNA follows: TGCGCCAGCATCTCCGGGTCCTACGAGCAGTACTTC. This sequence encodes CASISGSYEQYF.

This chain joins TRBV27 and TRBJ2-7; no firm D call. Germline V gene sequence: CDR1 MNHEY, CDR2 SMNVEV (reference sequence). The CDR3 extends over 15 amino acids. The V and J ends lost 5 bases and 5 bases respectively, with 19 bases between them. The CDR3 coding sequence is TGTGCCAGCAGTGACCCTCCCCCGCGCATTCACGAGCAGTACTTC. It yields the protein CASSDPPPRIHEQYF.

In this sample, this clonotype turned up a few times. The chain is built from TRBV29-1 and TRBJ2-3, with D maybe TRBD2 (6 bases). Germline V CDR1 and CDR2: SQVTM, ANQGSEA. Between the trimmed V and J ends, which lost 5 bases and 5 bases, there was a span of 11 bases. This CDR3 has 12 amino acids. The CDR3 sequence: CSVSGPGDTQYF. For the CDR3, the DNA is TGCAGCGTTAGCGGGCCGGGAGATACGCAGTATTTT.

The rearrangement links TRBV5-1 to TRBJ2-5, with D perhaps TRBD1 or TRBD2 (7 bases each). The germline gives CDR1 SGHRS, CDR2 YFSETQ. Deletions cut 3 bases from V and 11 bases from J, with 26 bases between. The CDR3 has 16 amino acids. The CDR3 nucleotides are TGCGCCAGCAGCTCTGCCCCTCAGCGGGGCAGGGGGGAGCAGTACTTC. Protein: CASSSAPQRGRGEQYF.

The sample holds one count of this clonotype. This chain uses TRBV6-4 with TRBJ2-3; a possible D gene is TRBD2 (6 bases). The germline V gene has CDR1 MRHNA and CDR2 SNTAGT. V was trimmed by 4 bases and J by 1 base, leaving 9 bases between them. The CDR3 loop spans 14 amino acids. The DNA for the CDR3 is TGTGCCAGCAGTGGCGAGCGGGGCACAGATACGCAGTATTTT. Its protein is CASSGERGTDTQYF.

This clonotype was detected a few times. The V and J genes are TRBV4-1 and TRBJ2-7; D unresolved. This CDR3 has 13 residues. The ends were cut back, 4 bases at V and 0 bases at J, with 7 bases in the middle. Germline V gene lookup returns CDR1 MGHRA and CDR2 YSYEKL. CDR3 in amino acids: CASSPYASYEQYF. The DNA of the CDR3 is TGCGCCAGCAGCCCTTACGCCTCCTACGAGCAGTACTTC.

This clonotype was observed a few times. The chain combines TRBV29-1 with TRBJ2-4; 9 positions agree with TRBD1. The CDR3 length is 15 residues. The V gene end was trimmed by 6 bases and the J gene end by 0 bases; junction bases not matched to a gene: 6. Looked up from germline, CDR1 is SQVTM and CDR2 is ANQGSEA. DNA of the CDR3: TGCAGCGTAGAGGGACAGGGAATAGCCAAAAACATTCAGTACTTC. Protein: CSVEGQGIAKNIQYF.

The chain employs TRBV29-1 and TRBJ1-2; D is perhaps TRBD1 (6 bases). This CDR3 contains 12 residues. V was cut by 6 bases and J by 8 bases, with 16 bases left in between. Germline V gene lookup returns CDR1 SQVTM and CDR2 ANQGSEA. CDR3 in amino acids: CSVNRGAGGYTF. CDR3 bases: TGCAGCGTCAATCGGGGGGCGGGGGGCTACACCTTC. Full variable domain (missing parts from reference TRBV29-1 and TRBJ1-2): SAVISQKPSRDICQRGTSLTIQCQVDSQVTMMFWYRQQPGQSLTLIATANQGSEATYESGFVIDKFPISRPNLTFSTLTVSNMSPEDSSIYLCSVNRGAGGYTFGSGTRLTVV.

This clonotype was picked up a small number of times. This chain uses TRBV18 with TRBJ2-5; D perhaps matches TRBD2 (6 bases). Looked up from germline, CDR1 is KGHSH and CDR2 is LQKENI. V was shortened by 2 bases and J by 9 bases, with 16 bases between the two germline ends. This CDR3 spans 14 amino acids. This CDR3 is CASSPSSRGPPQYF. For the CDR3, the DNA is TGTGCCAGCTCACCATCGTCGCGGGGTCCGCCCCAGTACTTC.

This sequence joins TRBV7-2 and TRBJ2-7; a weak D match, TRBD1 (5 bases). The length of the CDR3 is 14 residues. Germline CDR1 reads SGHTA; CDR2 reads FQGNSA. Deletions cut 3 bases from V and 5 bases from J, with 14 bases between. This CDR3 is CASSFQGLKDEQYF. CDR3 nucleotide sequence: TGTGCCAGCAGCTTCCAGGGATTAAAAGACGAGCAGTACTTC.

The chain employs TRBV27 and TRBJ2-3; no clear D. V lost 5 bases to trimming and J lost 3 bases, with 12 bases between them. The V gene's germline CDR1 is MNHEY and CDR2 SMNVEV (reference sequence). This CDR3 is built from 14 residues. In DNA, the CDR3 is TGTGCCAGCAGTAGAAGAGGTGGAACAGATACGCAGTATTTT. Translation gives CASSRRGGTDTQYF.

In the case of this clonotype: A much larger clone is a single base away; this may be a read error. The V and J genes are TRBV11-3 and TRBJ2-5, with no clear D. Germline-derived CDR1 and CDR2 are SGHNT and YENEEA. Trimming pared 2 bases from V and 11 bases from J, leaving 15 bases between. The CDR3 runs 13 residues. The CDR3 loop is CASSLNSYNEQYF. DNA for the CDR3: TGTGCCAGCAGCTTAAACAGCTACAATGAGCAGTACTTC.

This clonotype was seen only a few times. The rearrangement links TRBV3-1 to TRBJ1-1; a possible D gene is TRBD1 (5 bases). This CDR3 spans 13 amino acids. Germline-derived CDR1 and CDR2 are LGHDT and YNNKEL (reference sequence). Trimming removed 1 base from V and 2 bases from J, with 5 bases in between. The CDR3 region has the DNA TGTGCCAGCAGCCAAGGGACAAACACTGAAGCTTTCTTT. Encoded protein: CASSQGTNTEAFF. The full variable domain, its missing parts supplied by reference TRBV3-1 and TRBJ1-1, is DTAVSQTPKYLVTQMGNDKSIKCEQNLGHDTMYWYKQDSKKFLKIMFSYNNKELIINETVPNRFSPKSPDKAHLNLHINSLELGDSAVYFCASSQGTNTEAFFGQGTRLTVV.

This rearrangement joins TRBV24-1 to TRBJ2-1, with D possibly being TRBD1 or TRBD2 (6 bases each). Germline V gene sequence: CDR1 KGHDR, CDR2 SFDVKD. V lost 2 bases and J lost 6, with 13 bases in between. The CDR3 is 15 residues long. CDR3 DNA: TGTGCCACCAGTGATTGGGGGGCAGGGATCAATGAGCAGTTCTTC. Protein: CATSDWGAGINEQFF.

This clonotype was seen only a few times. CDR3 residues: CASSKAQGQEDYGYTF. The CDR3 region has the DNA TGTGCCAGCAGCAAAGCCCAGGGACAAGAGGACTATGGCTACACCTTC. The chain links TRBV21-1 to TRBJ1-2; TRBD1 was called by the table and not checked on the DNA. TRBV21-1 has pseudogene status. There are 16 residues in the CDR3.

The chain combines TRBV15 with TRBJ1-1; D is ambiguous. V gave up 0 bases and J gave up 8 bases, with 10 bases separating them. The CDR3 length is 13 residues. The germline gives CDR1 LNHNV, CDR2 YYDKDF (reference sequence). CDR3 protein: CATSRDGGREAFF. The CDR3 DNA sequence: TGTGCCACCAGCAGAGATGGAGGCAGAGAAGCTTTCTTT.

The chain couples TRBV6-5 to TRBJ2-7; weak D call: TRBD1 (6 bases). This CDR3 is 14 amino acids long. CDR1 is MNHEY and CDR2 is SVGAGI in the germline V gene. V was shortened by 8 bases and J by 1 base, with 15 bases between the two germline ends. CDR3 DNA: TGTGCCAGCGCCACCCGACAGGTTTCCTACGAGCAGTACTTC. It specifies CASATRQVSYEQYF.

This rearrangement joins TRBV20-1 to TRBJ2-7; 9 nucleotides agree with TRBD2. The J call may be incorrect, as the DNA end agrees better with TRBJ2-5. The CDR3 sequence is 17 residues long. Germline CDR1 and CDR2: DFQATT and SNEGSKA (reference sequence). The CDR3 is CSARDSGGGRAGETQYF. The CDR3 bases are TGCAGTGCTAGAGATAGCGGAGGCGGGAGGGCCGGAGAGACCCAGTACTTC.

This chain's CDR3 is CASSPHQGAREGAFF. The CDR3 nucleotides are TGTGCCAGCAGTCCTCATCAGGGGGCGCGTGAAGGAGCTTTCTTT. The chain carries TRBV27 and TRBJ1-1, with TRBD1 matching over 8 bases. The CDR3 extends over 15 amino acids. With V trimmed by 5 bases and J by 10 bases, 15 bases remained unmatched. Germline V gene data show CDR1 as MNHEY and CDR2 as SMNVEV (reference sequence).

In its sample, this clonotype was seen a few times. The V and J genes are TRBV7-2 and TRBJ2-3; unclear D gene. The germline V and J ends were trimmed by 0 bases and 10 bases, with 14 bases remaining between them. Germline V CDR1 and CDR2: SGHTA, FQGNSA. CDR3 length: 14 residues. The CDR3 reads CASSLALWVSPQYF. The CDR3 DNA follows: TGTGCCAGCAGCTTAGCGCTGTGGGTTAGTCCGCAGTATTTT.

The sample holds a few counts of this clonotype. This chain connects TRBV20-1 to TRBJ2-4, with 15 bases fitting TRBD2. The V segment lost 5 bases and the J segment 0 bases; nucleotides outside the gene matches: 14. Germline lookup yields CDR1 DFQATT and CDR2 SNEGSKA (reference sequence). The CDR3 has 20 residues. CDR3 in DNA: TGCAGTGCTCTAGTTTATGGGACTAGCGGGAGGAACCTAGCCAAAAACATTCAGTACTTC. It codes for CSALVYGTSGRNLAKNIQYF.

This clonotype was detected a few times. The V and J genes are TRBV12-3 or TRBV12-4 and TRBJ2-4, with D hard to call. This CDR3 contains 14 residues. Trimming cost V 6 bases and J 5 bases, with 14 bases left between them. CDR3 loop: CASRGIGWENIQYF. CDR3 DNA: TGTGCCAGCAGGGGGATCGGATGGGAAAACATTCAGTACTTC.

This clonotype turned up a few times. J is TRBJ2-1 and V is TRBV25-1, with a weak D call TRBD1 (6 bases). Germline CDR1 reads MGHDK; CDR2 reads SYGVNS. Deletions cut 0 bases from V and 8 bases from J, with 17 bases between. This CDR3 is built from 16 residues. DNA of the CDR3: TGTGCCAGCAGTGAATACTCCGGCAGGGGTCAACATGAGCAGTTCTTC. It specifies CASSEYSGRGQHEQFF.

This clonotype appeared once. The rearrangement links TRBV7-9 to TRBJ1-3, with 9 bases that match TRBD1. CDR1 is SEHNR and CDR2 is FQNEAQ in the germline V gene (reference sequence). J was trimmed by 2 bases and V by 0 bases; bases with no gene match: 2. The CDR3 covers 16 residues. Written as DNA, the CDR3 is TGTGCCAGCAGCTTAGCAGGGACAGGGACTGGAAACACCATATATTTT. Protein sequence: CASSLAGTGTGNTIYF.

The chain has TRBV18 and TRBJ2-1; possibly TRBD1 for D (5 bases). Trimming stripped 1 base from V and 4 bases from J, with 11 bases between. The CDR3 covers 15 residues. The germline V gene encodes CDR1 KGHSH and CDR2 LQKENI. This chain's CDR3 is CASSPRARQYNEQFF. For the CDR3, the DNA is TGTGCCAGCTCACCACGGGCTAGACAGTACAATGAGCAGTTCTTC.

Notes on this clonotype: The junction shows a germline mismatch at one end, possibly a read error. The chain employs TRBV28 and TRBJ2-1; D may be TRBD2 (6 bases). Germline V gives CDR1 MDHEN, CDR2 SYDVKM. The CDR3 has 15 residues. CDR3 sequence: CVSSPSGGVVDEQFF. The CDR3, as DNA: TGTGTCAGCAGTCCATCCGGGGGAGTTGTAGATGAGCAATTCTTC. Together with reference TRBV28 and TRBJ2-1, the CDR3 gives the full variable domain: DVKVTQSSRYLVKRTGEKVFLECVQDMDHENMFWYRQDPGLGLRLIYFSYDVKMKEKGDIPEGYSVSREKKERFSLILESASTNQTSMYLCVSSPSGGVVDEQFFGPGTRLTVL.